This record concerns one T cell receptor beta chain sequence. This sample stems from a study of T cell changes during pregnancy in multiple sclerosis. The CDR3 is made up of 15 amino acids. Trimming cost V 2 bases and J 7 bases; bases outside gene matches: 6. Germline CDR1 SGHDT, CDR2 YYEEEE. The repertoire was sequenced with immunoSEQ multiplex PCR; TCRdb's copy has only in-frame clones and lacks some. The data hold tens of thousands of clones, with around 90% observed a single time. The chain recombines TRBV5-6 with TRBJ2-2; 9 positions match TRBD1. This receptor was obtained from a female donor in good health, enrolled as a control in a pregnancy study. Sequences were derived from CD4+ T cells from peripheral blood mononuclear cells, sampled in the third trimester of pregnancy. DNA of the CDR3: TGTGCCAGCAGCTTTCGGGACAGGGTTCTCGGGGAGCTGTTTTTT. It specifies CASSFRDRVLGELFF.